This passage covers 19 T cell receptor beta chains from one sample sequenced in a study of CD8 T cells in Susac syndrome. Reverse transcription of roughly 0.45 to 1 ug RNA used random hexamers. TCRdb called the immunoSEQ multiplex PCR reads again in MiXCR, with one record for every CDR3 protein. The table shows roughly 220,000 distinct CDR3 sequences, with about 94% occurring only once. Sequenced material: CD4+ T cells from PBMCs. All receptors come from a human donor with Susac syndrome.

This rearrangement joins TRBV7-2 to TRBJ1-2, with TRBD1 matching over 7 bases. The CDR3 is 16 amino acids. V lost 1 base and J lost 6; bases outside the gene matches: 11. Germline loops: CDR1 SGHTA, CDR2 FQGNSA. The CDR3 DNA sequence: TGTGCCAGCAGCTTAGATTCGATAACAGGGGTGAATGGCTACACCTTC. Its translation is CASSLDSITGVNGYTF.

This CDR3 reads CSAQAGGPFDEQYF. The CDR3 region has the DNA TGCAGCGCCCAGGCGGGGGGCCCTTTTGACGAGCAGTACTTC. The rearrangement uses TRBV29-1 and TRBJ2-7, with 8 bases aligning to TRBD2. The length of the CDR3 is 14 residues. The trim removed 7 bases at V and 5 bases at J, leaving 13 bases unmatched. Per germline, CDR1 SQVTM and CDR2 ANQGSEA.

The chain couples TRBV5-6 to TRBJ1-1; D is perhaps TRBD1 (6 bases). V dropped 4 bases and J dropped 1 base, with 17 bases sitting between them. CDR3 length equals 16 residues. The germline gives CDR1 SGHDT, CDR2 YYEEEE. The CDR3 DNA reads as TGTGCCAGCAGCCCGGACATTTTGGGGGCGAACACTGAAGCTTTCTTT. Its protein product is CASSPDILGANTEAFF.

This chain joins TRBV27 and TRBJ1-6; possible D gene TRBD1, 5 bases. Trimming removed 5 bases at V and 7 bases at J, with 18 bases between. Germline lookup yields CDR1 MNHEY and CDR2 SMNVEV (reference sequence). The CDR3 spans 16 residues. The CDR3 region has the DNA TGTGCCAGCAGTCCCGGAAGGGGACTGCGGAATTCACCCCTCCACTTT. Translation gives CASSPGRGLRNSPLHF.

J is TRBJ1-1 and V is TRBV3-1; D gene unclear. The CDR3 totals 13 residues. V lost 2 bases and J 0 bases, leaving 4 bases between the germline ends. Germline V gene data show CDR1 as LGHDT and CDR2 as YNNKEL (reference sequence). CDR3 nucleotide sequence: TGTGCCAGCAGCCAAAGTCTGAACACTGAAGCTTTCTTT. The encoded protein is CASSQSLNTEAFF. Full variable domain (outside the CDR3, taken from reference TRBV3-1 and TRBJ1-1): DTAVSQTPKYLVTQMGNDKSIKCEQNLGHDTMYWYKQDSKKFLKIMFSYNNKELIINETVPNRFSPKSPDKAHLNLHINSLELGDSAVYFCASSQSLNTEAFFGQGTRLTVV.

This clonotype has a handful of counts. The V gene is TRBV12-3 or TRBV12-4, the J gene TRBJ1-2; D not certain. There are 11 residues in the CDR3. Trimming pared 3 bases from V and 7 bases from J, leaving 6 bases between. CDR3 loop: CASSFRSGYTF. The CDR3 DNA follows: TGTGCCAGCAGTTTCCGCTCTGGCTACACCTTC.

This chain links TRBV9 with TRBJ1-1, with 8 bases lining up with TRBD1. Germline-derived CDR1 and CDR2 are SGDLS and YYNGEE. CDR3 size: 16 residues. Trimming at V came to 0 bases and at J to 0 bases, leaving 4 bases not matched to a gene. The CDR3 DNA reads as TGTGCCAGCAGCGTAGGGCCGGGACAGGTGAACACTGAAGCTTTCTTT. It codes for CASSVGPGQVNTEAFF.

This sequence joins TRBV12-3 or TRBV12-4 and TRBJ1-1, with D possibly matching TRBD1 (6 bases). The CDR3 consists of 13 residues. V was pared by 3 bases and J by 5 bases, with 10 bases between. This CDR3 reads CASSLTGQTEAFF. CDR3 sequence (DNA): TGTGCCAGCAGTTTGACAGGACAAACTGAAGCTTTCTTT.

The rearrangement links TRBV2 to TRBJ2-5, with 7 positions matching TRBD1. Germline CDR1 reads SNHLY; CDR2 reads FYNNEI. The CDR3 spans 17 residues. Trimming removed 3 bases from V and 0 bases from J; junction bases left unmatched: 10. The CDR3 reads CASSEAAGTADQETQYF. The DNA of the CDR3 is TGTGCCAGCAGTGAGGCGGCCGGGACAGCTGACCAAGAGACCCAGTACTTC.

J is TRBJ2-3 and V is TRBV30; D is possibly TRBD1 or TRBD2 (6 bases each). The CDR3 spans 15 residues. From germline, CDR1 is GTSNPN and CDR2 SVGIG (reference sequence). Between the trimmed V and J ends, which lost 0 bases and 2 bases, there was a span of 12 bases. In nucleotides, the CDR3 is TGTGCCTGGAGTGTACTCCCGGGGGCCACAGATACGCAGTATTTT. Translating it yields CAWSVLPGATDTQYF.

This rearrangement joins TRBV9 to TRBJ1-6; 7 positions agree with TRBD1. With V trimmed by 4 bases and J by 11 bases, 12 bases remained unmatched. The CDR3 is 15 residues long. Per the germline V gene, CDR1 is SGDLS and CDR2 is YYNGEE. The DNA for the CDR3 is TGTGCCAGCAGCTTAAACGACAGGGCCACCACACCCCTCCACTTT. This encodes CASSLNDRATTPLHF.

V and J are TRBV28 and TRBJ2-3; 9 bases fit TRBD2. This CDR3 has 16 residues. Germline CDR1 and CDR2: MDHEN and SYDVKM. V lost 7 bases, J lost 0 bases, and 8 bases stayed unmatched. CDR3 nucleotide sequence: TGTGCCAGCATCATTAGCGGGGGCCCTAGCACAGATACGCAGTATTTT. Protein: CASIISGGPSTDTQYF.

The chain links TRBV27 to TRBJ2-7; D may be TRBD1 (8 bases). Germline CDR1 and CDR2: MNHEY and SMNVEV (reference sequence). Trimming removed 5 bases at V and 6 bases at J, with 14 bases between. The CDR3 has 13 residues. CDR3 loop: CASSHRGEGEQYF. The CDR3 nucleotides read TGTGCCAGCAGTCACAGGGGGGAGGGCGAGCAGTACTTC.

The rearrangement joins TRBV30 to TRBJ1-2; D unresolved. CDR1 and CDR2 from the germline V gene are GTSNPN and SVGIG (reference sequence). Between the trimmed V and J ends, which lost 0 bases and 8 bases, there was a span of 7 bases. The CDR3 totals 11 residues. In DNA, the CDR3 is TGTGCCTGGAGTGTACGTGACGGCTACACCTTC. The encoded protein is CAWSVRDGYTF.

This chain links TRBV5-1 with TRBJ1-2; weak D call: TRBD1 (5 bases). Germline V gene lookup returns CDR1 SGHRS and CDR2 YFSETQ. The CDR3 loop spans 13 amino acids. With 5 bases removed from V and 3 bases from J, the gap between germline ends came to 11 bases. CDR3 sequence (DNA): TGCGCCAGCAGGCTACAGGAAGACTATGGCTACACCTTC. Translating it yields CASRLQEDYGYTF.

This clonotype was counted a few times. The chain links TRBV5-1 to TRBJ2-6; no reliable D call. The CDR3 length is 18 residues. Germline CDR1 is SGHRS and CDR2 is YFSETQ. Trimming cost V 4 bases and J 0 bases, with 17 bases left between them. The CDR3 nucleotides are TGCGCCAGCAGCGGGGTAGTCTCAACGGCCTCTGGGGCCAACGTCCTGACTTTC. This sequence encodes CASSGVVSTASGANVLTF.

The J gene is TRBJ2-1, the V gene TRBV27, with 7 nucleotides matching TRBD2. Per germline, CDR1 MNHEY and CDR2 SMNVEV (reference sequence). The ends lost 3 bases at V and 9 bases at J; junction bases unmatched: 8. The length of the CDR3 is 14 residues. Here the CDR3 DNA reads TGTGCCAGCAGTTTGCGGACTAGTTCCACTGAGCAGTTCTTC. As protein: CASSLRTSSTEQFF.

J is TRBJ2-4 and V is TRBV28; D possibly uses TRBD1 or TRBD2 (5 bases each). The CDR3 has 15 residues. Germline V gives CDR1 MDHEN, CDR2 SYDVKM. The V gene lost 5 bases and the J gene lost 11 bases, with 22 bases spanning the gap. CDR3 in amino acids: CASSRTGLGEEVQYF. DNA for the CDR3: TGTGCCAGCAGTCGTACAGGACTGGGCGAGGAAGTTCAGTACTTC.

The chain has TRBV5-4 and TRBJ2-7; D possibly corresponds to TRBD1 (5 bases). The germline V gene has CDR1 SGHNT and CDR2 YYREEE (reference sequence). The ends were cut back, 0 bases at V and 5 bases at J, with 9 bases in the middle. CDR3 length equals 13 residues. CDR3 protein: CASSLAGIHEQYF. CDR3 coding DNA: TGTGCCAGCAGCTTGGCAGGGATCCACGAGCAGTACTTC.